This is a list of T cell receptor beta chains from one sample in a study of cytomegalovirus exposure and HLA in healthy donors. Some clones are missing from TCRdb's copy, which holds only in-frame ones; the method was immunoSEQ multiplex PCR. Among about 73,000 clones, 95% were seen once, and the ten largest hold 3% to 3.5%. Sequenced material: PBMCs. These receptors were collected from a man aged 18 to 30 in good health and CMV-seronegative. Both conserved end residues are part of each CDR3.

>TRBJ2-6|TRBV5-1
CASSLAGLSGANVLTF
>TRBJ1-2|TRBV5-1
CASSLAVGTGGAYGYTF
>TRBJ2-7|TRBV4-3
CASSQDLVLDPYEQYF
>TRBJ1-1|TRBV5-1
CASSLMRNTEAFF
>TRBJ1-2|TRBV5-4
CASSLGRDPHYGYTF
>TRBJ1-2|TRBV9
CASSVDGGGYTF
>TRBJ1-6|TRBV5-8
CASSLAIGALRSPLHF
>TRBJ2-7|TRBV7-2
CASSSQGTGVYEQYF
>TRBJ1-2|TRBV4-3
CASSQDRPGYGYTF
>TRBJ1-3|TRBV10-3
CAISDRGSGNTIYF
>TRBJ2-5|TRBV30
CAWSGGETQYF
>TRBJ2-3|TRBV7-8
CASSLISRGSADTQYF
>TRBJ2-7|TRBV28
CASRDPRAPSGEQYF
>TRBJ1-1|TRBV6-6
CASSKTGGTEAFF
>TRBJ1-3|TRBV28
CASSTQGTGNTIYF
>TRBJ1-1|TRBV9
CASSAPDREAFF
>TRBJ2-3|TRBV6-6
CASSSQGGTTDTQYF
>TRBJ1-5|TRBV15
CATSRDPLEPQHF
>TRBJ2-1|TRBV1
CTSRRGGEEGNEQFF